The 29 T cell receptor beta chains presented below share a single source sample, sequenced in a study of early T cells in non-severe SARS-CoV-2 infection. TCRdb itself ran the 5' RACE reads through MiXCR, one entry per CDR3 protein. The sample shows 70,000 to 75,000 distinct CDR3 sequences, around 13% of them seen only once. Material: whole blood. Source of these receptors: an adult who was a healthcare worker with PCR-confirmed SARS-CoV-2 infection or an uninfected control (not recorded which).

The chain is built from TRBV14 and TRBJ1-4; D might be TRBD1 (6 bases). The germline V gene encodes CDR1 SGHDN and CDR2 FVKESK. Trimming pared 2 bases from V and 0 bases from J, leaving 22 bases between. CDR3 length: 20 residues. The CDR3 loop reads CASSQFTRTGFLATNEKLFF. In DNA, the CDR3 is TGTGCCAGCAGCCAATTTACCCGAACAGGGTTTTTGGCAACTAATGAAAAACTGTTTTTT.

This chain links TRBV27 with TRBJ1-1; no firm D call. The V end lost 1 base, the J end lost 0 bases, and 6 bases lay between the germline ends. In germline, CDR1 is MNHEY, CDR2 SMNVEV (reference sequence). The CDR3 sequence is 14 residues long. CDR3 sequence reads: CASSLWGVNTEAFF. CDR3 sequence (DNA): TGTGCCAGCAGTTTATGGGGAGTGAACACTGAAGCTTTCTTT.

The rearrangement joins TRBV7-9 to TRBJ1-2; TRBD1 aligns across 9 bases. Germline CDR1 and CDR2: SEHNR and FQNEAQ (reference sequence). The CDR3 has 15 amino acids. Trimming took 10 bases from V and 5 from J; bases not matched to a gene: 14. The CDR3, as DNA: TGTGCCACCCAGGTGGGGGACAGGGAAGGGTATGGCTACACCTTC. This sequence encodes CATQVGDREGYGYTF.

There are many counts of this clonotype. Written as DNA, the CDR3 is TGTGCCAGCAGTACGAAGGGGGGCGTTGAAGCTTTCTTT. Protein product: CASSTKGGVEAFF. V is TRBV6-6 and J is TRBJ1-1; a possible D gene is TRBD1 (6 bases). The CDR3 has 13 residues. Germline CDR1 reads MNHNY; CDR2 reads SVGAGI (reference sequence). Deletions cut 5 bases from V and 7 bases from J, with 14 bases between.

V and J are TRBV7-3 and TRBJ2-1, with TRBD2 matching 11 bases. CDR3 length: 15 residues. With V trimmed by 3 bases and J by 3 bases, 1 base remained unmatched. Germline CDR1 reads SGHTA; CDR2 reads FQGTGA. CDR3 bases: TGTGCCAGCAGCTTGACTAGCGGGGACTACAATGAGCAGTTCTTC. It yields the protein CASSLTSGDYNEQFF.

The chain is built from TRBV20-1 and TRBJ2-1, with no clear D. Germline-derived CDR1 and CDR2 are DFQATT and SNEGSKA (reference sequence). V lost 8 bases to trimming and J lost 7 bases, with 9 bases between them. The CDR3 is made up of 10 amino acids. The CDR3, as DNA: TGCAGTTTTCTAGGGAATGAGCAGTTCTTC. Amino acids: CSFLGNEQFF.

V and J are TRBV20-1 and TRBJ2-3; tentative D call: TRBD1 (5 bases). V was trimmed by 0 bases and J by 6 bases, leaving 16 bases between them. CDR1 and CDR2 (germline): DFQATT, SNEGSKA (reference sequence). The CDR3 consists of 15 residues. The CDR3 is CSARDWQGPSDTQYF. CDR3 in DNA: TGCAGTGCTAGAGATTGGCAGGGCCCCTCGGATACGCAGTATTTT.

This clonotype was recorded many times. The chain is built from TRBV20-1 and TRBJ1-6; D perhaps matches TRBD1 (5 bases). The CDR3 has 14 residues. V was clipped by 6 bases and J by 0 bases, with 9 bases between them. Germline V gene lookup returns CDR1 DFQATT and CDR2 SNEGSKA (reference sequence). CDR3 coding DNA: TGCAGTGCGCAGGGAAGCTCCTATAATTCACCCCTCCACTTT. Translated, it gives CSAQGSSYNSPLHF.

This clonotype was counted only a few times. The gene calls are TRBV11-1 and TRBJ2-7; TRBD1 is a possible D gene (7 bases). Per germline, CDR1 SGHAT and CDR2 FQDESV (reference sequence). This CDR3 contains 14 residues. The germline V and J ends were trimmed by 3 bases and 6 bases, with 15 bases remaining between them. The CDR3: CASSFDREVGEQYF. The CDR3 coding sequence is TGTGCCAGCAGCTTCGACAGGGAGGTAGGCGAGCAGTACTTC.

V gene TRBV19 combines with J gene TRBJ1-5, with 7 bases that match TRBD1. Germline-derived CDR1 and CDR2 are LNHDA and SQIVND (reference sequence). V was pared by 5 bases and J by 10 bases, with 8 bases of the junction left unmatched. CDR3 length: 13 amino acids. The CDR3 region is CASSRDSPLPQHF. The CDR3 DNA sequence: TGTGCCAGTAGTCGGGACAGCCCTCTCCCCCAGCATTTT. Full variable domain (missing parts from reference TRBV19 and TRBJ1-5): DGGITQSPKYLFRKEGQNVTLSCEQNLNHDAMYWYRQDPGQGLRLIYYSQIVNDFQKGDIAEGYSVSREKKESFPLTVTSAQKNPTAFYLCASSRDSPLPQHFGDGTRLSIL.

V is TRBV7-6 and J is TRBJ2-1; D remains ambiguous. Germline V gene sequence: CDR1 SGHVS, CDR2 FNYEAQ. The ends were cut back, 1 base at V and 5 bases at J, with 9 bases in the middle. The CDR3 runs to 14 residues. CDR3 DNA sequence: TGTGCCAGCAGCTTAGAGCGAGCCAACAATGAGCAGTTCTTC. This sequence encodes CASSLERANNEQFF.

This clonotype was recorded many times. CDR3 in amino acids: CASSQVWQPDTQYF. DNA of the CDR3: TGTGCCAGCAGCCAAGTGTGGCAACCAGATACGCAGTATTTT. The rearrangement links TRBV14 to TRBJ2-3; D ambiguous. V lost 1 base and J 4 bases, leaving 9 bases between the germline ends. This CDR3 is 14 amino acids long. The V gene's germline CDR1 is SGHDN and CDR2 FVKESK.

This clonotype was observed a handful of times. V usage is TRBV11-2 and J usage is TRBJ2-3, with D possibly called TRBD1 or TRBD2 (6 bases each). The V end was cut by 5 bases, the J end by 0 bases, with 15 bases between. CDR3 size: 16 residues. The germline V gene has CDR1 SGHAT and CDR2 FQNNGV. The CDR3: CASSLRTAGSTDTQYF. The CDR3 coding sequence is TGTGCCAGCAGCCTAAGGACAGCGGGTAGCACAGATACGCAGTATTTT.

The V gene is TRBV28, the J gene TRBJ1-2; D call uncertain. CDR1 is MDHEN and CDR2 is SYDVKM in the germline V gene. V was clipped by 5 bases and J by 6 bases, with 13 bases between them. This CDR3 contains 13 residues. The CDR3 DNA follows: TGTGCCAGCAGTCGCATCTCCCCGGATGGCTACACCTTC. This encodes CASSRISPDGYTF.

In this sample, this clonotype turned up a few times. The chain is built from TRBV10-1 and TRBJ2-1, with a weak D call TRBD2 (6 bases). The germline gives CDR1 WNHNN, CDR2 SYGVQD (reference sequence). CDR3 size: 13 residues. Trimming removed 5 bases at V and 7 bases at J, with 12 bases between. The chain's CDR3 is CASSSSGRNEQFF. The CDR3, as DNA: TGCGCCAGCAGTTCCTCAGGGAGGAATGAGCAGTTCTTC.

This clonotype was recorded a few times. The CDR3 protein is CASSPEVVSNEKLFF. DNA for the CDR3: TGCGCCAGCAGCCCGGAGGTGGTGTCTAATGAAAAACTGTTTTTT. The V and J genes are TRBV4-3 and TRBJ1-4, with D uncertain. CDR3 size: 15 residues. Germline V gene lookup returns CDR1 LGHNA and CDR2 YSLEER. Between the trimmed V and J ends, which lost 4 bases and 3 bases, there was a span of 12 bases.

This clonotype was detected a few times. V is TRBV20-1 and J is TRBJ2-6; possibly TRBD1 for D (6 bases). The V gene's germline CDR1 is DFQATT and CDR2 SNEGSKA (reference sequence). Deletions cut 5 bases from V and 4 bases from J, with 12 bases between. The CDR3 contains 14 residues. The CDR3 here is CSAPPTGGANVLTF. Written as DNA, the CDR3 is TGCAGTGCTCCCCCGACAGGAGGGGCCAACGTCCTGACTTTC.

This chain links TRBV2 with TRBJ1-1; 7 nucleotides line up with TRBD1. The V and J ends lost 7 bases and 4 bases, in that order; junction bases with no gene match: 6. The CDR3 has 13 residues. The germline V gene encodes CDR1 SNHLY and CDR2 FYNNEI. The CDR3 protein is CASTPTGITEAFF. The CDR3 DNA follows: TGTGCCAGCACCCCGACAGGGATCACTGAAGCTTTCTTT.

The gene calls are TRBV7-9 and TRBJ1-3, with D possibly being TRBD1 (6 bases). Germline values: CDR1 SEHNR, CDR2 FQNEAQ (reference sequence). Trimming removed 0 bases at V and 0 bases at J, with 9 bases between. This CDR3 has 16 residues. This CDR3 reads CASSLAGHVSGNTIYF. The CDR3, as DNA: TGTGCCAGCAGCTTAGCGGGACACGTCTCTGGAAACACCATATATTTT.

This clonotype was observed a handful of times. The rearrangement joins TRBV5-1 to TRBJ2-3; weak D call: TRBD2 (6 bases). Germline V gives CDR1 SGHRS, CDR2 YFSETQ. This CDR3 is built from 14 residues. The ends were cut back, 7 bases at V and 4 bases at J, with 16 bases in the middle. DNA for the CDR3: TGCGCCAGCGGGAGCGGCGGGGTTGCAGATACGCAGTATTTT. Encoded protein: CASGSGGVADTQYF.

V usage is TRBV3-1 and J usage is TRBJ1-1; tentatively, D is TRBD1 (5 bases). The V gene's germline CDR1 is LGHDT and CDR2 YNNKEL (reference sequence). Deletions cut 0 bases from V and 5 bases from J, with 10 bases between. This CDR3 comprises 14 residues. CDR3 DNA sequence: TGTGCCAGCAGCCAAGATCCCAGGGCGACTGAAGCTTTCTTT. Protein sequence: CASSQDPRATEAFF. The variable domain in full, completed from reference TRBV3-1 and TRBJ1-1, reads DTAVSQTPKYLVTQMGNDKSIKCEQNLGHDTMYWYKQDSKKFLKIMFSYNNKELIINETVPNRFSPKSPDKAHLNLHINSLELGDSAVYFCASSQDPRATEAFFGQGTRLTVV.

The CDR3 nucleotides read TGCAGTGCCACCCAGGGGGCAGCAGTAAACACAGATACGCAGTATTTT. Translated: CSATQGAAVNTDTQYF. The chain carries TRBV20-1 and TRBJ2-3, with 8 bases identical to TRBD1. The CDR3 spans 16 residues. The germline CDR1 and CDR2 sequences are DFQATT and SNEGSKA (reference sequence). V gave up 6 bases and J gave up 2 bases; unmatched junction bases: 13.

This clonotype was detected ten times or more. The V and J genes are TRBV5-1 and TRBJ1-1; possibly TRBD1 for D (6 bases). Germline V lookup: CDR1 SGHRS, CDR2 YFSETQ. V was cut by 3 bases and J by 3 bases, with 15 bases left in between. CDR3 length: 15 residues. In DNA, the CDR3 is TGCGCCAGCAGCTCACCACAGGGAGTAGACACTGAAGCTTTCTTT. Translating it yields CASSSPQGVDTEAFF. The variable domain in full, completed from reference TRBV5-1 and TRBJ1-1, reads KAGVTQTPRYLIKTRGQQVTLSCSPISGHRSVSWYQQTPGQGLQFLFEYFSETQRNKGNFPGRFSGRQFSNSRSEMNVSTLELGDSALYLCASSSPQGVDTEAFFGQGTRLTVV.

This clonotype has just a few counts. V gene TRBV25-1 combines with J gene TRBJ2-7, with 9 bases matching TRBD1. CDR1 is MGHDK, CDR2 SYGVNS, per germline. Unmatched junction bases numbered 12, after V lost 4 bases and J lost 5 bases. The CDR3 contains 16 residues. CDR3 loop: CASSAPGQGSLDEQYF. The CDR3 DNA reads TGTGCCAGCAGTGCACCGGGACAGGGTAGTTTAGACGAGCAGTACTTC.

This clonotype was observed a few times. The chain couples TRBV6-5 to TRBJ1-1; TRBD1 is a possible D gene (5 bases). Germline values: CDR1 MNHEY, CDR2 SVGAGI. The ends were cut back, 4 bases at V and 6 bases at J, with 15 bases in the middle. The CDR3 is made up of 14 amino acids. The CDR3 nucleotides read TGTGCCAGCAGTTTGTCGTGGGGCGCTTCTGAAGCTTTCTTT. Protein sequence: CASSLSWGASEAFF.

J is TRBJ1-4 and V is TRBV29-1, with TRBD1 identical over 12 bases. Germline loops: CDR1 SQVTM, CDR2 ANQGSEA. V trimming: 7 bases; J trimming: 3 bases; junction bases outside the gene matches: 6. The CDR3 runs 15 residues. The CDR3 loop is CSGGTGGSPNEKLFF. DNA of the CDR3: TGCAGCGGGGGGACAGGGGGCTCTCCTAATGAAAAACTGTTTTTT.

At least ten counts were recorded for this clonotype. This sequence joins TRBV6-2 or TRBV6-3 and TRBJ2-5; no clear D. Germline CDR1 is MNHEY and CDR2 is SVGEGT. The CDR3 runs to 11 residues. The germline V and J ends were trimmed by 0 bases and 4 bases, with 0 bases remaining between them. The CDR3 DNA sequence: TGTGCCAGCAGTTACTCAGAGACCCAGTACTTC. Translated, it gives CASSYSETQYF.

This chain uses TRBV20-1 with TRBJ2-3; the D is unclear. Trimming took off 4 bases at V and 2 bases at J, with 22 bases between the two ends. Germline V lookup: CDR1 DFQATT, CDR2 SNEGSKA (reference sequence). The CDR3 loop spans 17 amino acids. The CDR3 DNA follows: TGCAGTGCTACAGGCCACCAATTGCTGGCCCCCACAGATACGCAGTATTTT. It translates to CSATGHQLLAPTDTQYF.

V gene TRBV29-1 combines with J gene TRBJ1-1, with D possibly TRBD1 on 6 matching bases. The CDR3 runs to 11 residues. Trimming shortened V by 5 bases and J by 5 bases, and 9 bases separated the two germline ends. The V gene's germline CDR1 is SQVTM and CDR2 ANQGSEA. CDR3 DNA: TGCAGCGTTAACAGGGCGACTGAAGCTTTCTTT. It is translated as CSVNRATEAFF.